The next 30 T cell receptor beta chains were all read from a single sample in a study of blood T cell repertoires in COVID-19. Using immunoSEQ multiplex PCR, the repertoire was profiled, and TCRdb retains in-frame clones only, with some absent. There are 190,000 or so clones in the sample; about 80% occur only once, and 7.5% lies in the top ten. Source material: PBMCs or T cells enriched from blood (not recorded which). Receptor source: a man between 40 and 49 years old who had recovered from COVID-19.

The rearrangement joins TRBV11-1 to TRBJ2-1; D is perhaps TRBD2 (7 bases). Trimming cost V 4 bases and J 7 bases, with 17 bases left between them. The CDR3 runs to 15 residues. Looked up from germline, CDR1 is SGHAT and CDR2 is FQDESV (reference sequence). The CDR3 loop is CASSWVGGGRNEQFF. Written as DNA, the CDR3 is TGTGCCAGCAGCTGGGTAGGGGGGGGGAGGAATGAGCAGTTCTTC.

The rearrangement uses TRBV7-9 and TRBJ1-6, with D unclear. The CDR3 contains 13 residues. The V and J ends lost 5 bases and 8 bases respectively, with 10 bases between them. Germline V gene sequence: CDR1 SEHNR, CDR2 FQNEAQ (reference sequence). CDR3 nucleotide sequence: TGTGCCAGCAGCCCCGAGCCGTATTCACCCCTCCACTTT. Translation: CASSPEPYSPLHF.

V and J are TRBV5-1 and TRBJ1-6; TRBD1 agrees at 8 bases. In germline, CDR1 is SGHRS, CDR2 YFSETQ. CDR3 size: 15 residues. The V and J ends lost 1 base and 5 bases, in that order; junction bases with no gene match: 2. The CDR3 DNA is TGCGCCAGCAGCTTGTGGGGACAGGATAATTCACCCCTCCACTTT. It is translated as CASSLWGQDNSPLHF. Looking up the rest from reference TRBV5-1 and TRBJ1-6 gives the full variable domain: KAGVTQTPRYLIKTRGQQVTLSCSPISGHRSVSWYQQTPGQGLQFLFEYFSETQRNKGNFPGRFSGRQFSNSRSEMNVSTLELGDSALYLCASSLWGQDNSPLHFGNGTRLTVT.

The genes are TRBV4-1 and TRBJ1-2; no reliable D call. This CDR3 comprises 15 residues. Trimming took 2 bases from V and 4 from J, leaving 14 bases between them. The V gene's germline CDR1 is MGHRA and CDR2 YSYEKL. The CDR3 region has the DNA TGCGCCAGCAGCCAACCGCATGTCCGGAGCTATGGCTACACCTTC. Translating it yields CASSQPHVRSYGYTF.

V gene TRBV6-5 combines with J gene TRBJ1-5, with D perhaps TRBD1 (5 bases). CDR3 size: 15 residues. The V end was cut by 5 bases, the J end by 3 bases, with 14 bases between. Germline CDR1 MNHEY, CDR2 SVGAGI. This CDR3 reads CASSLVGHSNQPQHF. CDR3 nucleotide sequence: TGTGCCAGCAGTCTCGTGGGGCATTCCAATCAGCCCCAGCATTTT.

The chain is built from TRBV14 and TRBJ2-1, with 9 bases aligning to TRBD1. The V and J ends lost 1 base and 3 bases, in that order; junction bases with no gene match: 7. The germline CDR1 and CDR2 sequences are SGHDN and FVKESK. The CDR3 totals 17 residues. The CDR3 loop reads CASSQVRSDRGYNEQFF. In DNA, the CDR3 is TGTGCCAGCAGCCAAGTAAGATCGGACAGGGGCTACAATGAGCAGTTCTTC.

This chain joins TRBV20-1 and TRBJ1-2; D call uncertain. Trimming took off 3 bases at V and 6 bases at J, with 11 bases between the two ends. The CDR3 is 12 amino acids. Germline-derived CDR1 and CDR2 are DFQATT and SNEGSKA (reference sequence). The CDR3 protein is CSASSRLNGYTF. The DNA of the CDR3 is TGCAGTGCTAGTTCCCGCCTAAATGGCTACACCTTC.

This chain uses TRBV28 with TRBJ1-1; D remains ambiguous. In germline, CDR1 is MDHEN, CDR2 SYDVKM. The CDR3 totals 11 residues. V gave up 5 bases and J gave up 5 bases, with 6 bases separating them. CDR3 region: CASSPRTEAFF. The DNA for the CDR3 is TGTGCCAGCAGTCCTCGGACTGAAGCTTTCTTT.

The chain couples TRBV4-1 to TRBJ1-4, with TRBD1 matching over 7 bases. With V trimmed by 7 bases and J by 5 bases, 7 bases remained unmatched. Germline V CDR1 and CDR2: MGHRA, YSYEKL. The CDR3 covers 14 residues. The CDR3 DNA reads as TGCGCCAGCACCGACAGGGCGAGAAATGAAAAACTGTTTTTT. Protein product: CASTDRARNEKLFF.

V usage is TRBV5-4 and J usage is TRBJ1-6; weak D call: TRBD1 (6 bases). Germline loops: CDR1 SGHNT, CDR2 YYREEE (reference sequence). The CDR3 runs to 13 residues. Trimming shortened V by 4 bases and J by 10 bases, and 12 bases separated the two germline ends. CDR3 bases: TGTGCCAGCAGCCCTGGACAGCTCTCACCCCTCCACTTT. Protein product: CASSPGQLSPLHF.

The rearrangement joins TRBV6-5 to TRBJ1-2, with D hard to call. V dropped 8 bases and J dropped 4 bases, with 14 bases sitting between them. Per germline, CDR1 MNHEY and CDR2 SVGAGI. This CDR3 is built from 13 residues. The CDR3 is CASRTPPSYGYTF. In nucleotides, the CDR3 is TGTGCCAGCCGCACCCCTCCTAGCTATGGCTACACCTTC.

This chain connects TRBV7-6 to TRBJ1-5; the D is unclear. Trimming left V 1 base short and J 11 bases short, with 15 bases between. Germline CDR1 and CDR2: SGHVS and FNYEAQ. CDR3 length equals 14 residues. The CDR3 region has the DNA TGTGCCAGCAGCTTAGAAGGCAGCTCGGGGACCCAGCATTTT. Protein sequence: CASSLEGSSGTQHF.

V usage is TRBV28 and J usage is TRBJ2-7, with TRBD2 matching over 7 bases. This CDR3 has 15 residues. Germline CDR1 reads MDHEN; CDR2 reads SYDVKM. J gave up 0 bases and V 5 bases, and 7 bases lay outside the gene matches. Written as DNA, the CDR3 is TGTGCCAGCAGTCTGAAGCGGGGCAGCTCCTACGAGCAGTACTTC. Protein sequence: CASSLKRGSSYEQYF. The full variable domain, rest sourced from reference TRBV28 and TRBJ2-7, is DVKVTQSSRYLVKRTGEKVFLECVQDMDHENMFWYRQDPGLGLRLIYFSYDVKMKEKGDIPEGYSVSREKKERFSLILESASTNQTSMYLCASSLKRGSSYEQYFGPGTRLTVT.

The V call is TRBV3-1 (or the pseudogene TRBV3-2), the J call TRBJ2-3; 10 bases fit TRBD2. Germline V gives CDR1 LGHDT, CDR2 YNNKEL (reference sequence). The junction had 3 bases not matched to a gene; V was cut back by 2 bases and J by 4 bases. The CDR3 runs to 15 residues. The CDR3 sequence is CASSQLAGVADTQYF. CDR3 DNA: TGTGCCAGCAGCCAACTAGCGGGGGTAGCAGATACGCAGTATTTT.

The DNA for the CDR3 is TGCAGTGCTAGTAAGGGGGCCGGGAATCAGCCCCAGCATTTT. This encodes CSASKGAGNQPQHF. The chain recombines TRBV20-1 with TRBJ1-5, with 7 positions matching TRBD1. Unmatched junction bases numbered 6, after V lost 3 bases and J lost 4 bases. The CDR3 has 14 amino acids. Germline CDR1 and CDR2: DFQATT and SNEGSKA (reference sequence).

The chain has TRBV10-3 and TRBJ1-1; D uncertain. V was cut by 3 bases and J by 6 bases, with 17 bases left in between. CDR1 is ENHRY and CDR2 is SYGVKD in the germline V gene. The CDR3 contains 15 residues. The chain's CDR3 is CAISESRAEEAEAFF. The CDR3 DNA is TGTGCCATCAGTGAATCCCGGGCCGAGGAGGCTGAAGCTTTCTTT.

The rearrangement links TRBV4-3 to TRBJ2-3, with 8 nucleotides matching TRBD1. Germline CDR1 LGHNA, CDR2 YSLEER. The CDR3 runs 14 residues. V lost 5 bases to trimming and J lost 4 bases; unmatched junction nucleotides: 5. The CDR3 DNA sequence: TGCGCCAGCAGCGCCGGACAGGGCCCAGATACGCAGTATTTT. Protein: CASSAGQGPDTQYF.

The chain links TRBV6-5 to TRBJ1-5, with unresolved D. This CDR3 is 15 amino acids long. Germline CDR1 MNHEY, CDR2 SVGAGI. V was cut by 7 bases and J by 0 bases, with 13 bases left in between. The CDR3 coding sequence is TGTGCCAGCAATGTGGGCCTAAATAGCAATCAGCCCCAGCATTTT. Translated: CASNVGLNSNQPQHF.

The V gene is TRBV21-1, the J gene TRBJ1-5; the table calls TRBD1, which could not be checked here. TRBV21-1 is a recognized pseudogene. The length of the CDR3 is 24 residues. This CDR3 is CASSNTWGQKLTPQRLYSNQPQHF. DNA of the CDR3: TGTGCCAGCAGCAATACTTGGGGACAGAAACTAACTCCACAAAGGTTATATAGCAATCAGCCCCAGCATTTT.

The V gene is TRBV19, the J gene TRBJ1-2; D is uncertain. Germline CDR1 and CDR2: LNHDA and SQIVND (reference sequence). The V end lost 0 bases, the J end lost 2 bases, and 10 bases lay between the germline ends. This CDR3 comprises 15 residues. Here the CDR3 reads CASSIDWQKNYGYTF. CDR3 in DNA: TGTGCCAGTAGTATAGATTGGCAGAAGAACTATGGCTACACCTTC.

The rearrangement uses TRBV5-1 and TRBJ1-6, with a possible D match to TRBD1 (5 bases). CDR1 SGHRS and CDR2 YFSETQ come from the germline V gene. Trimming took off 4 bases at V and 8 bases at J, with 13 bases between the two ends. This CDR3 has 14 residues. As DNA, the CDR3 is TGCGCCAGCAGCCATGGGGGGGGGTATTCACCCCTCCACTTT. Translating it yields CASSHGGGYSPLHF.

The genes are TRBV10-3 and TRBJ2-7; 8 bases line up with TRBD1. Germline V gene sequence: CDR1 ENHRY, CDR2 SYGVKD. J was trimmed by 2 bases and V by 2 bases; bases with no gene match: 8. There are 16 residues in the CDR3. The CDR3 here is CAISEVGDRSPYEQYF. CDR3 nucleotides: TGTGCCATCAGTGAGGTGGGGGACAGGTCTCCCTACGAGCAGTACTTC.

This clone occurred once. The rearrangement joins TRBV9 to TRBJ2-1; 8 bases fit TRBD1. In germline, CDR1 is SGDLS, CDR2 YYNGEE. CDR3 length: 16 amino acids. Trimming cost V 4 bases and J 4 bases; bases outside gene matches: 10. The CDR3 spells CASSPQGAIGYNEQFF. The CDR3 coding sequence is TGTGCCAGCAGCCCCCAGGGGGCGATCGGGTACAATGAGCAGTTCTTC.

The chain recombines TRBV18 with TRBJ1-6; 8 bases line up with TRBD1. Germline V gene data show CDR1 as KGHSH and CDR2 as LQKENI. This CDR3 is 14 amino acids long. Trimming at V came to 5 bases and at J to 9 bases, leaving 6 bases not matched to a gene. In DNA form, the CDR3 reads TGTGCCAGCTCAGCAGGACAGGGAAGTTCACCCCTCCACTTT. Its protein product is CASSAGQGSSPLHF. The variable domain in full, completed from reference TRBV18 and TRBJ1-6, reads NAGVMQNPRHLVRRRGQEARLRCSPMKGHSHVYWYRQLPEEGLKFMVYLQKENIIDESGMPKERFSAEFPKEGPSILRIQQVVRGDSAAYFCASSAGQGSSPLHFGNGTRLTVT.

The rearrangement joins TRBV7-2 to TRBJ2-5; 7 bases agree with TRBD1. V dropped 1 base and J dropped 1; count of bases not matched to a gene: 6. This CDR3 comprises 16 residues. Germline assignment: CDR1 SGHTA and CDR2 FQGNSA. The CDR3 bases are TGTGCCAGCAGCTTAGGGCTGACAGGGATCCAAGAGACCCAGTACTTC. Encoded protein: CASSLGLTGIQETQYF.

This chain links TRBV28 with TRBJ1-2; 7 bases align to TRBD1. V lost 7 bases, J lost 4 bases, and 6 bases stayed unmatched. Germline V CDR1 and CDR2: MDHEN, SYDVKM. The CDR3 totals 13 residues. This CDR3 is CASTRQGIYGYTF. In DNA, the CDR3 is TGTGCCAGCACCCGACAGGGTATCTATGGCTACACCTTC.

The chain couples TRBV10-3 to TRBJ1-2; no firm D call. Trimming took 7 bases from V and 2 from J, leaving 11 bases between them. Germline V gene lookup returns CDR1 ENHRY and CDR2 SYGVKD. CDR3 length equals 13 residues. The CDR3 loop reads CAINRPENYGYTF. The CDR3 DNA sequence: TGTGCCATCAACAGACCTGAAAACTATGGCTACACCTTC.

The rearrangement joins TRBV9 to TRBJ1-2; weak D call: TRBD1 (6 bases). Trimming removed 1 base at V and 6 bases at J, with 10 bases between. The CDR3 spans 13 residues. From germline, CDR1 is SGDLS and CDR2 YYNGEE. This CDR3 reads CASSVIQGNGYTF. The CDR3 DNA sequence: TGTGCCAGCAGCGTAATACAGGGAAATGGCTACACCTTC.

The V and J genes are TRBV13 and TRBJ2-7; tentative D call: TRBD1 (6 bases). The CDR3 totals 16 residues. Germline CDR1 PRHDT, CDR2 FYEKMQ (reference sequence). V was clipped by 0 bases and J by 6 bases, with 18 bases between them. CDR3 DNA sequence: TGTGCCAGCAGCTTAGGCCGGACAGTTAGGCCCAGCGAGCAGTACTTC. Encoded protein: CASSLGRTVRPSEQYF.

The rearrangement uses TRBV19 and TRBJ1-5, with no clear D. V lost 3 bases and J lost 6, with 6 bases in between. This CDR3 has 12 residues. Germline lookup yields CDR1 LNHDA and CDR2 SQIVND (reference sequence). CDR3 coding DNA: TGTGCCAGTAGTATGGAGGGTCAGCCCCAGCATTTT. Residues: CASSMEGQPQHF.